The source of this T cell receptor beta chain is a study of T cells in Graves' hyperthyroidism and ophthalmopathy. Study-wide findings and caveats: Ophthalmopathy onset followed model prediction by a median about 6.9 months.

Germline V CDR1 and CDR2: KGHSH, LQKENI. The junction had 15 bases not matched to a gene; V was cut back by 3 bases and J by 3 bases. The CDR3 totals 18 residues. This clonotype was recorded many times. Its antigen is unidentified. Diagnoses used clinical symptoms, serum thyroxine and TRAb, thyroid ultrasound and orbital computed tomography. TCR beta CDR3 regions were amplified from RNA. An initial round of RT-PCR targeting the TCR CDR3 relied on the HTBI primer set. TCRdb passed the multiplex PCR reads through MiXCR, listing each CDR3 protein once. This sample carries about 280,000 distinct CDR3 sequences, less than 30% of them seen once, and the ten largest clones take about a quarter.

This chain uses TRBV18 with TRBJ2-5; 8 nucleotides align to TRBD1. The clonotype comes from a man aged 35-49 years with Graves' hyperthyroidism that later progressed to Graves' ophthalmopathy. Sequenced sample: blood. CDR3: CASSPQQPGTGHKETQYF. For the CDR3, the DNA is TGTGCCAGCTCACCCCAGCAGCCTGGGACAGGTCACAAAGAGACCCAGTACTTC.